The T cell receptor beta chain under discussion was sequenced for a study of cytomegalovirus exposure and HLA in healthy donors. General observations from the study: Three of the chains that were CMV-associated were confirmed in vitro to be specific for CMV antigens.

This CDR3 spans 15 amino acids. The germline CDR1 and CDR2 sequences are LGHNT and FRNRAP. V lost 6 bases to trimming and J lost 0 bases, with 15 bases between them. The protocol was immunoSEQ multiplex PCR, while the TCRdb copy is restricted to in-frame clones and leaves out a portion. The data contain 95,000 to 120,000 clones, around 85% of them singletons. In regard to this clone: Its antigen remains unidentified.

The material sequenced was PBMCs. The chain joins TRBV12-5 to TRBJ2-7; D might be TRBD1 (6 bases). This receptor was taken from a young woman in good health and CMV-seronegative. The CDR3 protein is CASGSTGDSSYEQYF. The CDR3, as DNA: TGTGCTAGTGGATCGACAGGAGATAGCTCCTACGAGCAGTACTTC. Drawing the rest from reference TRBV12-5 and TRBJ2-7, the complete variable domain is DARVTQTPRHKVTEMGQEVTMRCQPILGHNTVFWYRQTMMQGLELLAYFRNRAPLDDSGMPKDRFSAEMPDATLATLKIQPSEPRDSAVYFCASGSTGDSSYEQYFGPGTRLTVT.